This entry lists 12 T cell receptor beta chains sequenced from one sample in a study of blood T cell repertoires in COVID-19. Produced via immunoSEQ multiplex PCR; TCRdb's table is partial and in-frame only. Of 150,000 to 200,000 clones listed, almost 85% are singletons. Sample: peripheral blood. Every receptor here comes from a woman over 75 with acute or convalescent COVID-19.

The gene calls are TRBV6-5 and TRBJ1-2; D gene uncertain. CDR3 length: 14 amino acids. Trimming shortened V by 0 bases and J by 2 bases, and 7 bases separated the two germline ends. Germline V gene data show CDR1 as MNHEY and CDR2 as SVGAGI. Here the CDR3 reads CASSYSPQNYGYTF. The CDR3, as DNA: TGTGCCAGCAGTTACTCACCCCAGAACTATGGCTACACCTTC.

The CDR3 is CASSPQLNTGELFF. The CDR3 nucleotides read TGTGCCAGCAGCCCTCAGTTGAACACCGGGGAGCTGTTTTTT. This chain uses TRBV9 with TRBJ2-2, with no clear D. Germline CDR1 and CDR2: SGDLS and YYNGEE. CDR3 size: 14 residues. V lost 4 bases and J lost 1, with 8 bases in between.

The gene calls are TRBV5-1 and TRBJ1-4; 8 bases match TRBD1. The CDR3 has 15 amino acids. The germline V gene has CDR1 SGHRS and CDR2 YFSETQ. The trim removed 4 bases at V and 7 bases at J, leaving 9 bases unmatched. Here the CDR3 reads CASSPTGEGGEKLFF. The CDR3 coding sequence is TGCGCCAGCAGCCCGACAGGGGAAGGTGGTGAAAAACTGTTTTTT.

In this sample, this clone turned up once. The rearrangement links TRBV7-2 to TRBJ2-3; TRBD2 might be the D (6 bases). Trimming left V 2 bases short and J 1 base short, with 16 bases between. Germline CDR1 and CDR2: SGHTA and FQGNSA. CDR3 size: 17 residues. CDR3 coding DNA: TGTGCCAGCAGCTTACGAAGCGGGCCCGGCGGCACAGATACGCAGTATTTT. Residues: CASSLRSGPGGTDTQYF. Using reference TRBV7-2 and TRBJ2-3 for the parts outside the CDR3, the full variable domain is GAGVSQSPSNKVTEKGKDVELRCDPISGHTALYWYRQSLGQGLEFLIYFQGNSAPDKSGLPSDRFSAERTGGSVSTLTIQRTQQEDSAVYLCASSLRSGPGGTDTQYFGPGTRLTVL.

CDR3 nucleotide sequence: TGTGCCAGCAGCTTGGGCGGGAGGGCCTACGAGCAGTACTTC. Translated: CASSLGGRAYEQYF. The chain links TRBV5-4 to TRBJ2-7; 9 bases match TRBD2. Germline trimming cut 0 bases from V and 2 bases from J; bases unmatched to any gene: 0. Germline CDR1 SGHNT, CDR2 YYREEE (reference sequence). The CDR3 loop spans 14 amino acids.

This clone was found once. Other DNA sequences from this sample encode an identical CDR3 as well. The chain links TRBV27 to TRBJ2-1, with 7 bases matching TRBD1. Germline V gene lookup returns CDR1 MNHEY and CDR2 SMNVEV (reference sequence). CDR3 length: 15 amino acids. The junction had 5 bases not matched to a gene; V was cut back by 6 bases and J by 0 bases. CDR3: CASSRDRNSYNEQFF. The CDR3 region has the DNA TGTGCCAGCAGCCGGGACAGAAACTCCTACAATGAGCAGTTCTTC.

DNA for the CDR3: TGTGCCAGCTCATCCGGGACAGGGTCCGAGACCCAGTACTTC. Translating it yields CASSSGTGSETQYF. The chain carries TRBV18 and TRBJ2-5; 9 bases align to TRBD1. Germline V CDR1 and CDR2: KGHSH, LQKENI. The CDR3 extends over 14 amino acids. The J segment lost 5 bases and the V segment lost 5 bases, leaving 6 bases of the junction unmatched.

J is TRBJ1-1 and V is TRBV5-1; D unclear. V shed 4 bases and J shed 8 bases, with 21 bases lying between them. Per germline, CDR1 SGHRS and CDR2 YFSETQ. CDR3 length: 15 amino acids. CDR3: CASSPLRGTGGEAFF. The CDR3 nucleotides read TGCGCCAGCAGCCCCCTCCGAGGTACCGGCGGGGAAGCTTTCTTT.

The chain employs TRBV19 and TRBJ2-7; TRBD2 might be the D (7 bases). The ends were cut back, 4 bases at V and 1 base at J, with 14 bases in the middle. Per germline, CDR1 LNHDA and CDR2 SQIVND (reference sequence). The CDR3 has 15 amino acids. In nucleotides, the CDR3 is TGTGCCAGTAGTAGGCAGGGAGGGGGATCCTACGAGCAGTACTTC. Residues: CASSRQGGGSYEQYF.

The V and J genes are TRBV5-1 and TRBJ2-5, with TRBD2 matching over 7 bases. Germline CDR1 SGHRS, CDR2 YFSETQ. The CDR3 spans 14 residues. The V and J ends lost 4 bases and 5 bases, in that order; junction bases with no gene match: 8. CDR3 region: CASSRGGAEETQYF. The CDR3 bases are TGCGCCAGCAGCCGCGGGGGAGCGGAGGAGACCCAGTACTTC. The whole variable domain, remainder taken from reference TRBV5-1 and TRBJ2-5, is KAGVTQTPRYLIKTRGQQVTLSCSPISGHRSVSWYQQTPGQGLQFLFEYFSETQRNKGNFPGRFSGRQFSNSRSEMNVSTLELGDSALYLCASSRGGAEETQYFGPGTRLLVL.

This rearrangement joins TRBV7-8 to TRBJ2-7, with D uncertain. The germline gives CDR1 SGHVS, CDR2 FQNEAQ. The length of the CDR3 is 13 residues. V dropped 0 bases and J dropped 3 bases, with 6 bases sitting between them. This chain's CDR3 is CASSLAPGYEQYF. In DNA form, the CDR3 reads TGTGCCAGCAGCTTAGCGCCGGGCTACGAGCAGTACTTC.

The V gene is TRBV27, the J gene TRBJ1-6, with 10 bases aligning to TRBD1. The V and J ends lost 3 bases and 7 bases, in that order; junction bases with no gene match: 6. Germline V gives CDR1 MNHEY, CDR2 SMNVEV (reference sequence). The CDR3 covers 16 residues. In nucleotides, the CDR3 is TGTGCCAGCAGTTTCCGGGGACAGGGGAGAAATTCACCCCTCCACTTT. Its translation: CASSFRGQGRNSPLHF.